This entry lists 14 T cell receptor beta chains sequenced from one sample in a study of regulatory T cells. Findings of the study overall: In CD3G-deficient patients, conventional CD4+ T cells were enriched for hydrophobic CDR3 residues at positions 6 and 7.

What these receptors recognize is not known. The PCR used 52 TRBV and 13 TRBJ primers. Clones were read by immunoSEQ multiplex PCR, and TCRdb kept only the in-frame ones, dropping some. Of around 29,000 clones in the sample, nearly 95% were seen once. Sequencing was performed on conventional CD4+ T cells sorted from blood. The receptors stem from a child aged 2 to 10 with CD3G deficiency.

The rearrangement uses TRBV28 and TRBJ2-1; D tentatively reads TRBD1 or TRBD2 (6 bases each). The CDR3 contains 17 residues. CDR1 is MDHEN and CDR2 is SYDVKM in the germline V gene. Deletions cut 5 bases from V and 8 bases from J, with 25 bases between. In DNA, the CDR3 is TGTGCCAGCAGTGGAACCCGGGACAAGGGGGGTGGTCATGAGCAGTTCTTC. Protein product: CASSGTRDKGGGHEQFF.

V usage is TRBV19 and J usage is TRBJ2-3, with D possibly TRBD2 on 6 matching bases. V was trimmed by 6 bases and J by 5 bases, leaving 21 bases between them. Germline V CDR1 and CDR2: LNHDA, SQIVND (reference sequence). The CDR3 extends over 16 amino acids. DNA of the CDR3: TGTGCCAGTAGCTCCGGGCCGCATTTCGGGGGAGATACGCAGTATTTT. Its translation is CASSSGPHFGGDTQYF.

The chain has TRBV28 and TRBJ2-7; TRBD2 matches at 12 bases. CDR1 is MDHEN, CDR2 SYDVKM, per germline. The junction had 1 base not matched to a gene; V was cut back by 5 bases and J by 2 bases. The CDR3 sequence is 14 residues long. CDR3 sequence: CASSTSGRTYEQYF. The CDR3 DNA is TGTGCCAGCAGTACTAGCGGGAGGACCTACGAGCAGTACTTC.

This clone was observed a few times. One junction end disagrees with the germline gene, perhaps due to a read error. V and J are TRBV28 and TRBJ2-7, with D tentatively TRBD2 (6 bases). This CDR3 contains 15 residues. The germline V gene encodes CDR1 MDHEN and CDR2 SYDVKM. The CDR3 DNA reads TGTGCCAGCAGTTCGGAGGGGCAGGGCGCGGCCCCCGCGGACTTC. Encoded protein: CASSSEGQGAAPADF.

This clone was found once. The J gene is TRBJ1-1, the V gene TRBV28; the match to TRBD1 covers 7 bases. CDR1 MDHEN and CDR2 SYDVKM come from the germline V gene. The length of the CDR3 is 13 residues. V lost 6 bases, J lost 3 bases, and 4 bases stayed unmatched. This CDR3 reads CASRRTGYTEAFF. The DNA of the CDR3 is TGTGCCAGCAGGCGGACAGGTTACACTGAAGCTTTCTTT.

The chain has TRBV5-1 and TRBJ1-1; the D gene is possibly TRBD1 (5 bases). The CDR3 is 14 amino acids. V was trimmed by 4 bases and J by 3 bases, leaving 13 bases between them. The germline V gene encodes CDR1 SGHRS and CDR2 YFSETQ. CDR3 residues: CASSGTGTDTEAFF. The CDR3 nucleotides read TGCGCCAGCAGCGGGACCGGGACGGACACTGAAGCTTTCTTT.

J is TRBJ2-1 and V is TRBV6-6; either TRBD1 or TRBD2 may fit D (5 bases each). Germline lookup yields CDR1 MNHNY and CDR2 SVGAGI (reference sequence). The CDR3 is 15 amino acids. The ends were cut back, 2 bases at V and 7 bases at J, with 15 bases in the middle. DNA of the CDR3: TGTGCCAGCAGTTACCCAGGGACCCTAGGAAATGAGCAGTTCTTC. This codes for CASSYPGTLGNEQFF.

This clone appeared once. The chain carries TRBV18 and TRBJ2-5; TRBD1 agrees at 7 bases. The CDR3 loop spans 13 amino acids. V lost 5 bases, J lost 5 bases, and 5 bases stayed unmatched. CDR1 is KGHSH, CDR2 LQKENI, per germline. DNA for the CDR3: TGTGCCAGCTCAAGAGGGGGCGCCGAGACCCAGTACTTC. Translated: CASSRGGAETQYF. Using reference TRBV18 and TRBJ2-5 for the parts outside the CDR3, the full variable domain is NAGVMQNPRHLVRRRGQEARLRCSPMKGHSHVYWYRQLPEEGLKFMVYLQKENIIDESGMPKERFSAEFPKEGPSILRIQQVVRGDSAAYFCASSRGGAETQYFGPGTRLLVL.

This chain connects TRBV18 to TRBJ2-5; 11 positions match TRBD1. The J call may be wrong; the DNA end is better matched by TRBJ2-7. CDR1 and CDR2 (germline): KGHSH, LQKENI. This CDR3 contains 15 residues. The CDR3 loop reads CASSFGTGGTYEQYF. As DNA, the CDR3 is TGTGCCAGCTCATTCGGGACAGGGGGTACCTACGAGCAGTACTTC.

The V call is TRBV7-9, the J call TRBJ2-7; D uncertain. Germline CDR1 is SEHNR and CDR2 is FQNEAQ (reference sequence). The length of the CDR3 is 13 residues. V lost 1 base to trimming and J lost 0 bases, with 4 bases between them. CDR3 region: CASSLDDSYEQYF. In DNA form, the CDR3 reads TGTGCCAGCAGCTTAGACGACTCCTACGAGCAGTACTTC.

This chain links TRBV5-1 with TRBJ1-1, with D maybe TRBD1 (5 bases). This CDR3 has 14 residues. Germline V lookup: CDR1 SGHRS, CDR2 YFSETQ. Trimming left V 3 bases short and J 0 bases short, with 9 bases between. The CDR3 DNA sequence: TGCGCCAGCAGCTCGGACACGGTGAACACTGAAGCTTTCTTT. Residues: CASSSDTVNTEAFF.

The rearrangement uses TRBV6-1 and TRBJ1-2; TRBD1 aligns across 8 bases. Trimming cost V 8 bases and J 7 bases; bases outside gene matches: 9. The CDR3 contains 13 residues. Germline values: CDR1 MNHNS, CDR2 SASEGT. CDR3 loop: CASSRTGRSGYTF. The DNA for the CDR3 is TGTGCCAGCTCCCGGACAGGGAGGAGTGGCTACACCTTC.

The V and J genes are TRBV10-2 and TRBJ2-3; 16 bases align to TRBD2. The germline V gene has CDR1 WSHSY and CDR2 SAAADI. Losses at the gene ends were 9 bases for V and 4 bases for J; bases not matched to a gene: 13. The CDR3 extends over 18 amino acids. The CDR3 DNA reads as TGCGCCAGAAGACCGGGACTAGCGGGAGGGGTGGAACCAGATACGCAGTATTTT. It is translated as CARRPGLAGGVEPDTQYF.

A single count supports this clone. The chain joins TRBV19 to TRBJ2-1; no clear D. The CDR3 has 12 residues. Looked up from germline, CDR1 is LNHDA and CDR2 is SQIVND (reference sequence). V was clipped by 0 bases and J by 12 bases, with 9 bases between them. CDR3 in DNA: TGTGCCAGTAGTATAGATCAAGGACCGCAGTTCTTC. It encodes CASSIDQGPQFF.